The 20 T cell receptor beta chains below come from one sample, sequenced in a study of blood T cell repertoires in COVID-19. Using immunoSEQ multiplex PCR, the repertoire was profiled, and TCRdb retains in-frame clones only, with some absent. The data show 450,000 or so clones, 80% to 90% seen once. The sample was peripheral blood. The receptors were gathered from a man in his late teens or twenties with COVID-19, enrolled during active disease.

The V call is TRBV6-5, the J call TRBJ2-7; 8 bases line up with TRBD1. From germline, CDR1 is MNHEY and CDR2 SVGAGI. V gave up 9 bases and J gave up 2 bases; unmatched junction bases: 3. CDR3 length: 12 residues. The CDR3 DNA reads as TGTGCCAGTGACAGGGGTACCTACGAGCAGTACTTC. Its translation: CASDRGTYEQYF.

This chain uses TRBV6-5 with TRBJ1-5; no clear D gene. CDR1 and CDR2 (germline): MNHEY, SVGAGI. Trimming took 6 bases from V and 1 from J, leaving 10 bases between them. This CDR3 is built from 14 residues. The DNA of the CDR3 is TGTGCCAGCAGCTCCGAGACAAGCAATCAGCCCCAGCATTTT. Encoded protein: CASSSETSNQPQHF.

This clone was seen more than once but under ten times. The rearrangement links TRBV19 to TRBJ2-5; D gene ambiguous. Germline loops: CDR1 LNHDA, CDR2 SQIVND (reference sequence). V lost 3 bases and J lost 2, with 10 bases in between. The CDR3 is 14 residues long. The CDR3 coding sequence is TGTGCCAGTAGTATTATTGGAGTTCAAGAGACCCAGTACTTC. This codes for CASSIIGVQETQYF.

The chain recombines TRBV5-4 with TRBJ2-3, with a weak D call TRBD2 (6 bases). This CDR3 contains 17 residues. Trimming left V 0 bases short and J 0 bases short, with 14 bases between. Germline CDR1 and CDR2: SGHNT and YYREEE (reference sequence). CDR3 in amino acids: CASSLAVGGRSTDTQYF. The CDR3 coding sequence is TGTGCCAGCAGCTTGGCCGTCGGTGGGAGGAGCACAGATACGCAGTATTTT.

The CDR3 loop reads CASSLLAGGPSDTQYF. CDR3 nucleotides: TGTGCCAGCAGCTTACTAGCGGGGGGGCCCTCAGATACGCAGTATTTT. This sequence joins TRBV7-9 and TRBJ2-3; 12 nucleotides align to TRBD2. CDR1 and CDR2 (germline): SEHNR, FQNEAQ (reference sequence). The CDR3 has 16 amino acids. V was clipped by 2 bases and J by 4 bases; unmatched bases: 4.

The chain links TRBV27 to TRBJ2-5; possible D gene TRBD1, 6 bases. With 6 bases removed from V and 5 bases from J, the gap between germline ends came to 13 bases. This CDR3 has 13 amino acids. Germline-derived CDR1 and CDR2 are MNHEY and SMNVEV (reference sequence). The CDR3 nucleotides are TGTGCCAGCAGAAACAGGGTCTTCGAGACCCAGTACTTC. Protein product: CASRNRVFETQYF.

In DNA, the CDR3 is TGTGCCACCAGTGATCCTCTTGCGACTAGCGGGAGGCCGACAGATACGCAGTATTTT. It encodes CATSDPLATSGRPTDTQYF. This chain links TRBV24-1 with TRBJ2-3; 13 bases match TRBD2. Germline V lookup: CDR1 KGHDR, CDR2 SFDVKD. After removal of 3 bases from V and 3 bases from J, the junction contained 11 bases not matched to a gene. CDR3 length equals 19 residues.

The chain uses TRBV11-2 and TRBJ2-2; possibly TRBD1 for D (6 bases). The CDR3 length is 15 residues. Germline values: CDR1 SGHAT, CDR2 FQNNGV. V dropped 9 bases and J dropped 4 bases, with 18 bases sitting between them. Here the CDR3 DNA reads TGTGCCAGTACCCCCGGCCAGGGGAGCACCGGGGAGCTGTTTTTT. Amino acids: CASTPGQGSTGELFF.

The V call is TRBV19, the J call TRBJ1-3; weak D call: TRBD1 (6 bases). Germline CDR1 is LNHDA and CDR2 is SQIVND (reference sequence). The CDR3 consists of 15 residues. Trimming cost V 5 bases and J 0 bases, with 11 bases left between them. CDR3 region: CASSGGQLSGNTIYF. Here the CDR3 DNA reads TGTGCCAGTAGTGGCGGACAGCTCTCTGGAAACACCATATATTTT.

J is TRBJ1-1 and V is TRBV27; D might be TRBD1 (5 bases). CDR1 is MNHEY and CDR2 is SMNVEV in the germline V gene (reference sequence). The CDR3 is made up of 14 amino acids. V was clipped by 2 bases and J by 2 bases, with 9 bases between them. This CDR3 is CASSLAGTNTEAFF. For the CDR3, the DNA is TGTGCCAGCAGTTTAGCAGGGACTAACACTGAAGCTTTCTTT.

The rearrangement links TRBV19 to TRBJ2-1, with 13 bases fitting TRBD2. The CDR3 length is 17 residues. The germline V gene encodes CDR1 LNHDA and CDR2 SQIVND (reference sequence). V dropped 5 bases and J dropped 5; count of bases not matched to a gene: 9. CDR3 loop: CASSPTSGGAFDNEQFF. The CDR3 region has the DNA TGTGCCAGTAGTCCTACTAGCGGGGGGGCCTTTGACAATGAGCAGTTCTTC.

V is TRBV7-3 and J is TRBJ2-3; TRBD2 aligns across 9 bases. J gave up 6 bases and V 11 bases, and 15 bases lay outside the gene matches. The germline V gene encodes CDR1 SGHTA and CDR2 FQGTGA. This CDR3 is built from 15 residues. This CDR3 reads CAPVAGGRRADTQYF. DNA of the CDR3: TGTGCCCCGGTGGCGGGAGGGCGCCGGGCTGATACGCAGTATTTT.

The rearrangement joins TRBV7-2 to TRBJ1-5; 8 bases fit TRBD1. CDR1 is SGHTA, CDR2 FQGNSA, per germline. V gave up 6 bases and J gave up 0 bases; unmatched junction bases: 10. CDR3 length equals 17 residues. The CDR3 loop is CASSFPTGDYSNQPQHF. CDR3 DNA sequence: TGTGCCAGCAGTTTCCCGACAGGGGACTATAGCAATCAGCCCCAGCATTTT.

This clone was seen just once. J is TRBJ1-3 and V is TRBV7-9; D is uncertain. The CDR3 runs to 12 residues. Germline V gives CDR1 SEHNR, CDR2 FQNEAQ (reference sequence). Trimming shortened V by 2 bases and J by 4 bases, and 3 bases separated the two germline ends. The CDR3 DNA follows: TGTGCCAGCAGCTTAATAGGAAACACCATATATTTT. This translates into CASSLIGNTIYF.

This clone appeared a single time. The chain couples TRBV27 to TRBJ1-5; a weak D match, TRBD1 (6 bases). The CDR3 sequence is 15 residues long. Germline loops: CDR1 MNHEY, CDR2 SMNVEV (reference sequence). Trimming removed 5 bases at V and 8 bases at J, with 19 bases between. CDR3 nucleotide sequence: TGTGCCAGCAGTCCATTGAACAGGGTGGGTGAGCCCCAGCATTTT. It translates to CASSPLNRVGEPQHF.

This clone appeared once. The chain employs TRBV27 and TRBJ1-6; D unresolved. Germline V gene data show CDR1 as MNHEY and CDR2 as SMNVEV (reference sequence). The CDR3 is 15 residues long. The V and J ends lost 0 bases and 6 bases respectively, with 9 bases between them. The CDR3, as DNA: TGTGCCAGCAGTTTATCTACCTGGGCTAATTCACCCCTCCACTTT. Protein: CASSLSTWANSPLHF.

The chain is built from TRBV4-2 and TRBJ2-2, with 8 bases identical to TRBD1. The CDR3 covers 14 residues. Germline CDR1 and CDR2: LGHNA and YNFKEQ. J lost 7 bases, V lost 2 bases, and 3 bases had no gene match. CDR3 sequence (DNA): TGTGCCAGCAGCCAAACAGGGGGGATCGGGGAGCTGTTTTTT. Amino acids: CASSQTGGIGELFF.

This clone was seen only once. The J gene is TRBJ1-3, the V gene TRBV28; 7 bases match TRBD1. With V trimmed by 5 bases and J by 4 bases, 5 bases remained unmatched. The germline V gene encodes CDR1 MDHEN and CDR2 SYDVKM. The CDR3 spans 14 residues. This CDR3 reads CASSTTGRGNTIYF. CDR3 nucleotides: TGTGCCAGCAGTACGACAGGGCGAGGAAACACCATATATTTT.

The V and J genes are TRBV5-1 and TRBJ2-5, with TRBD2 matching over 11 bases. The germline gives CDR1 SGHRS, CDR2 YFSETQ. This CDR3 has 16 amino acids. Germline trimming cut 0 bases from V and 4 bases from J; bases unmatched to any gene: 5. CDR3 amino acids: CASSLVSSGGLETQYF. The CDR3 DNA follows: TGCGCCAGCAGCTTGGTTTCTAGCGGGGGGTTAGAGACCCAGTACTTC.

This CDR3 is CASAFQQGNGYTF. Here the CDR3 DNA reads TGTGCCAGTGCATTCCAGCAGGGAAATGGCTACACCTTC. The V gene is TRBV19, the J gene TRBJ1-2, with TRBD1 as a possible D gene (5 bases). The CDR3 consists of 13 residues. V lost 8 bases, J lost 6 bases, and 16 bases lay in between. Germline V CDR1 and CDR2: LNHDA, SQIVND (reference sequence).